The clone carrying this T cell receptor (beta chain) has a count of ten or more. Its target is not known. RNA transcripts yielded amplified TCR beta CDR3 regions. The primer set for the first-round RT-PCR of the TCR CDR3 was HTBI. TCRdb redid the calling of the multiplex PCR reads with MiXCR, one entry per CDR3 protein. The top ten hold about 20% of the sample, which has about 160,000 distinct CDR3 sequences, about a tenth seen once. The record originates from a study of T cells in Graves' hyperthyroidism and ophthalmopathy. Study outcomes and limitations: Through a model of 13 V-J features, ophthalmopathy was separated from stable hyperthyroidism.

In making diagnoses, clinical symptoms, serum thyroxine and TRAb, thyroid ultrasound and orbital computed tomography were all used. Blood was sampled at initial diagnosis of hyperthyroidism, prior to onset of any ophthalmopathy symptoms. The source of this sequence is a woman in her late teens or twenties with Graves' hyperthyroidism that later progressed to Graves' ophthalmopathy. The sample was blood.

The DNA of the CDR3 is TGTGCCAGCCAGGGGAGGAATTCACCCCTCCACTTT. This gives the protein CASQGRNSPLHF. The gene calls are TRBV12-3 or TRBV12-4 and TRBJ1-6, with D perhaps TRBD1 (6 bases). This CDR3 has 12 amino acids. Trimming cost V 8 bases and J 7 bases, with 9 bases left between them.